The 20 T cell receptor beta chains listed next were all sequenced from one sample in a study of blood T cell repertoires in COVID-19. Assay used: immunoSEQ multiplex PCR; TCRdb lists only in-frame clones, some missing. The data show thousands of clones, 86% seen once. What was sequenced was peripheral blood. These receptors all stem from a human donor with active COVID-19. The donor label of this sample is uncertain.

The chain recombines TRBV18 with TRBJ2-3; 7 positions agree with TRBD1. V was pared by 1 base and J by 3 bases, with 4 bases of the junction left unmatched. Germline V gives CDR1 KGHSH, CDR2 LQKENI. This CDR3 comprises 15 residues. The CDR3 bases are TGTGCCAGCTCACCACGGATGACAGGGACAGATACGCAGTATTTT. Translating gives CASSPRMTGTDTQYF. Complete variable domain (other parts from reference TRBV18 and TRBJ2-3): NAGVMQNPRHLVRRRGQEARLRCSPMKGHSHVYWYRQLPEEGLKFMVYLQKENIIDESGMPKERFSAEFPKEGPSILRIQQVVRGDSAAYFCASSPRMTGTDTQYFGPGTRLTVL.

This clone was recorded only once. The chain recombines TRBV20-1 with TRBJ2-7; D is possibly TRBD1 (6 bases). The length of the CDR3 is 11 residues. CDR1 DFQATT and CDR2 SNEGSKA come from the germline V gene (reference sequence). The V and J ends lost 6 bases and 4 bases respectively, with 10 bases between them. CDR3 sequence reads: CSARQAYEQYF. In DNA form, the CDR3 reads TGCAGTGCCCGACAGGCTTACGAGCAGTACTTC.

The chain is built from TRBV24-1 and TRBJ1-1, with D perhaps matching TRBD1 (6 bases). CDR3 length: 16 residues. The V end was cut by 2 bases, the J end by 3 bases, with 15 bases between. The germline CDR1 and CDR2 sequences are KGHDR and SFDVKD. CDR3 in DNA: TGTGCCACCAGTGATTCGAGGGGCCAGGGGTACACTGAAGCTTTCTTT. As protein: CATSDSRGQGYTEAFF.

This chain joins TRBV18 and TRBJ2-5; TRBD1 matches at 7 bases. The CDR3 has 15 residues. The ends lost 3 bases at V and 5 bases at J; junction bases unmatched: 9. Germline loops: CDR1 KGHSH, CDR2 LQKENI. The CDR3 DNA sequence: TGTGCCAGCTCACCTAGACAGGGAAATGGCGAGACCCAGTACTTC. Residues: CASSPRQGNGETQYF.

The chain employs TRBV7-9 and TRBJ2-2; possible D gene TRBD1, 5 bases. The V and J ends lost 0 bases and 0 bases respectively, with 5 bases between them. Germline V gene sequence: CDR1 SEHNR, CDR2 FQNEAQ (reference sequence). CDR3 length equals 15 residues. The CDR3: CASSLAGANTGELFF. In DNA, the CDR3 is TGTGCCAGCAGCTTAGCAGGGGCGAACACCGGGGAGCTGTTTTTT.

CDR3 sequence reads: CAWSVTRGQYEQYF. CDR3 DNA: TGTGCCTGGAGTGTAACCAGGGGACAATACGAGCAGTACTTC. The chain recombines TRBV30 with TRBJ2-7, with a tentative D call TRBD1 (6 bases). V was shortened by 0 bases and J by 4 bases, with 13 bases between the two germline ends. The CDR3 spans 14 residues. Per germline, CDR1 GTSNPN and CDR2 SVGIG (reference sequence).

V gene TRBV19 combines with J gene TRBJ2-3; D is perhaps TRBD1 (6 bases). The CDR3 runs 12 residues. The germline gives CDR1 LNHDA, CDR2 SQIVND (reference sequence). Trimming took off 7 bases at V and 5 bases at J, with 10 bases between the two ends. CDR3 sequence (DNA): TGTGCCAGTAACACAGGGATAGATACGCAGTATTTT. This translates into CASNTGIDTQYF.

The gene calls are TRBV15 and TRBJ2-1; perhaps TRBD2 as D (6 bases). Germline lookup yields CDR1 LNHNV and CDR2 YYDKDF (reference sequence). Trimming left V 0 bases short and J 9 bases short, with 6 bases between. The CDR3 covers 12 residues. In DNA form, the CDR3 reads TGTGCCACCAGCAGAGAGGGGGGTGAGCAGTTCTTC. It encodes CATSREGGEQFF.

The rearrangement joins TRBV25-1 to TRBJ2-3; TRBD2 matches at 7 bases. The CDR3 loop spans 15 amino acids. Germline V gives CDR1 MGHDK, CDR2 SYGVNS. Germline trimming cut 1 base from V and 3 bases from J; bases unmatched to any gene: 4. CDR3: CASSESEGGTDTQYF. CDR3 nucleotides: TGTGCCAGCAGTGAATCGGAGGGAGGGACAGATACGCAGTATTTT.

This clone was recorded once. This rearrangement joins TRBV2 to TRBJ1-4; 9 bases line up with TRBD1. The length of the CDR3 is 16 residues. The V and J ends lost 6 bases and 4 bases, in that order; junction bases with no gene match: 9. Per germline, CDR1 SNHLY and CDR2 FYNNEI. Here the CDR3 reads CASSAEGTGRNEKLFF. In nucleotides, the CDR3 is TGTGCCAGCAGCGCGGAAGGGACAGGGCGTAATGAAAAACTGTTTTTT.

V usage is TRBV28 and J usage is TRBJ2-1, with TRBD2 matching 10 bases. The CDR3 has 17 residues. In germline, CDR1 is MDHEN, CDR2 SYDVKM. The trim removed 2 bases at V and 6 bases at J, leaving 10 bases unmatched. The CDR3 reads CASSLLVASGGANEQFF. CDR3 DNA sequence: TGTGCCAGCAGTTTACTTGTAGCCAGCGGGGGGGCCAATGAGCAGTTCTTC.

A single count supports this clone. V is TRBV28 and J is TRBJ2-7; 7 nucleotides agree with TRBD2. Germline V CDR1 and CDR2: MDHEN, SYDVKM. The V segment lost 5 bases and the J segment 8 bases; nucleotides outside the gene matches: 9. The CDR3 runs 13 residues. The CDR3: CASSGAGSLQQYF. DNA of the CDR3: TGTGCCAGCAGTGGAGCGGGGTCCCTCCAGCAGTACTTC.

This clone was seen just once. V gene TRBV18 combines with J gene TRBJ2-7; no definite D call. CDR1 and CDR2 from the germline V gene are KGHSH and LQKENI. V lost 6 bases to trimming and J lost 0 bases, with 15 bases between them. The CDR3 extends over 15 amino acids. CDR3 region: CASSLRIFSSYEQYV. In nucleotides, the CDR3 is TGTGCCAGCTCCCTTCGCATTTTTAGCTCCTACGAGCAGTACGTC.

The chain couples TRBV30 to TRBJ1-2; 12 bases agree with TRBD1. The V gene's germline CDR1 is GTSNPN and CDR2 SVGIG (reference sequence). V was pared by 5 bases and J by 8 bases, with 3 bases of the junction left unmatched. The CDR3 is made up of 12 amino acids. CDR3 residues: CAWDGTGGGYTF. For the CDR3, the DNA is TGTGCCTGGGACGGGACAGGGGGCGGCTACACCTTC. Complete variable domain (other parts from reference TRBV30 and TRBJ1-2): SQTIHQWPATLVQPVGSPLSLECTVEGTSNPNLYWYRQAAGRGLQLLFYSVGIGQISSEVPQNLSASRPQDRQFILSSKKLLLSDSGFYLCAWDGTGGGYTFGSGTRLTVV.

The V and J genes are TRBV7-3 and TRBJ2-4; D is unclear. The germline V gene encodes CDR1 SGHTA and CDR2 FQGTGA. The CDR3 has 19 amino acids. The ends were cut back, 3 bases at V and 0 bases at J, with 21 bases in the middle. The CDR3, as DNA: TGTGCCAGCAGCTTCCGCGTCCTGTCGCATCCCCTAGCCAAAAACATTCAGTACTTC. Translating it yields CASSFRVLSHPLAKNIQYF.

V is TRBV4-2 and J is TRBJ2-5; 7 bases are shared with TRBD2. The germline V gene encodes CDR1 LGHNA and CDR2 YNFKEQ. V was clipped by 2 bases and J by 6 bases; unmatched bases: 9. The CDR3 contains 15 residues. CDR3 sequence (DNA): TGTGCCAGCAGCCAATCTAGCGGAGGGGTGAAGACCCAGTACTTC. This encodes CASSQSSGGVKTQYF.

The rearrangement uses TRBV6-2 or TRBV6-3 and TRBJ2-7; TRBD2 might be the D (5 bases). Trimming shortened V by 0 bases and J by 3 bases, and 15 bases separated the two germline ends. Germline loops: CDR1 MNHEY, CDR2 SVGEGT. The CDR3 totals 16 residues. The CDR3 DNA sequence: TGTGCCAGCAGTTACTCTAGGGAGAAGGGTGACTACGAGCAGTACGTC. This translates into CASSYSREKGDYEQYV.

The CDR3 DNA reads TGTGCCAGCAGTTTGGACGGGGGGACCGTAGATACGCAGTATTTT. As protein: CASSLDGGTVDTQYF. The chain carries TRBV6-5 and TRBJ2-3, with 7 bases aligning to TRBD2. The CDR3 loop spans 15 amino acids. Germline V gives CDR1 MNHEY, CDR2 SVGAGI. The V segment lost 4 bases and the J segment 5 bases; nucleotides outside the gene matches: 9.

The CDR3 DNA is TGTGCCAGTAGTCAAACTACTAGTGGCGATGAGCAGTTCTTC. The encoded protein is CASSQTTSGDEQFF. V and J are TRBV19 and TRBJ2-1; tentatively, D is TRBD2 (5 bases). In germline, CDR1 is LNHDA, CDR2 SQIVND (reference sequence). The CDR3 runs 14 residues. V gave up 5 bases and J gave up 8 bases, with 16 bases separating them.

J is TRBJ2-7 and V is TRBV6-1; no clear D. V was trimmed by 3 bases and J by 9 bases, leaving 15 bases between them. The germline gives CDR1 MNHNS, CDR2 SASEGT. The CDR3 runs to 13 residues. DNA for the CDR3: TGTGCCAGCAGTGATTCCTACACACCGGGGCAGTACGTC. Amino acid sequence: CASSDSYTPGQYV.